The rows below give T cell receptor beta chains drawn from one sample of a study of T-cell reconstitution after alpha-beta-depleted transplantation in children. TCRdb ran MiXCR on the PCR reads and lists one entry per CDR3 protein. The sample carries some 300,000 distinct CDR3 sequences, roughly 7.8% recorded once. Sequencing used peripheral blood, obtained 360 days after TCRalphabeta/CD19-depleted stem cell transplant. All receptors come from a female patient aged 2-15 years who had a stem cell transplant for Fanconi anemia, so the T cells may come from the graft donor. CDR3s include the opening cysteine and the closing phenylalanine or tryptophan. D genes are given only for firm matches. Only some rows state a clone size, as once, few, many or a class for expanded clones.

d_call	j_call	v_call	clone_size	cdr3_aa	cdr3_nt
NA	TRBJ1-3	TRBV5-1	few	CASRMASSGNTIYF	TGCGCCAGCAGAATGGCGTCCTCTGGAAACACCATATATTTT
NA	TRBJ2-3	TRBV4-2	NA	CASSQEPPGAGDTQYF	TGTGCCAGCAGCCAAGAACCCCCGGGGGCAGGGGATACGCAGTATTTT
TRBD1	TRBJ2-1	TRBV12-3/TRBV12-4	many	CASSRARTRGPYNEQFF	TGTGCCAGCAGCCGGGCCCGAACAAGGGGGCCCTACAATGAGCAGTTCTTC
NA	TRBJ1-1	TRBV12-3/TRBV12-4	many	CASSLIRTLNTEAFF	TGTGCCAGCAGTCTAATTAGGACCTTGAACACTGAAGCTTTCTTT
NA	TRBJ2-5	TRBV6-1	NA	CASRASAVQETQYF	TGTGCCAGCAGAGCCTCTGCGGTTCAAGAGACCCAGTACTTC
NA	TRBJ2-7	TRBV20-1	many	CSARLLENEQYF	TGCAGTGCTAGACTACTAGAGAACGAGCAGTACTTC
TRBD2	TRBJ2-1	TRBV6-2/TRBV6-3	few	CASSFGGGDNEQFF	TGTGCCAGCAGTTTCGGCGGGGGGGACAATGAGCAGTTCTTC
NA	TRBJ2-3	TRBV2	NA	CASSPGPRVFTDTQYF	TGTGCCAGCAGTCCGGGCCCCCGAGTCTTCACAGATACGCAGTATTTT
NA	TRBJ2-1	TRBV6-1	few	CASKHMGGEEQFF	TGTGCCAGCAAACACATGGGGGGCGAGGAGCAGTTCTTC
TRBD2	TRBJ2-1	TRBV28	many	CASSLPTSGGYNEQFF	TGTGCCAGCAGTTTACCGACTAGCGGGGGGTACAATGAGCAGTTCTTC
NA	TRBJ1-6	TRBV7-2	many	CASSLASGYNSPLHF	TGTGCCAGCAGCTTAGCGTCCGGGTATAATTCACCCCTCCACTTT
NA	TRBJ2-5	TRBV5-6	many	CASSTTDGETQYF	TGTGCCAGCAGCACCACGGATGGGGAGACCCAGTACTTC
NA	TRBJ2-6	TRBV3-1	NA	CARSPGILSGANVLTF	TGTGCCAGGTCGCCGGGGATTCTCTCTGGGGCCAACGTCCTGACTTTC
NA	TRBJ1-3	TRBV6-1	few	CASGSPGGSSGNTIYF	TGTGCCAGCGGCTCCCCGGGAGGGAGCTCTGGAAACACCATATATTTT
TRBD2	TRBJ2-2	TRBV5-1	many	CASSLSMLGGKTGELFF	TGCGCCAGCAGCTTGTCTATGCTCGGGGGGAAGACCGGGGAGCTGTTTTTT
TRBD2	TRBJ2-3	TRBV10-3	many	CAISILAGSSTDTQYF	TGTGCCATCAGCATCCTAGCGGGGTCTAGCACAGATACGCAGTATTTT
TRBD2	TRBJ2-5	TRBV7-8	few	CASSYNKRGSSGEQETQYF	TGTGCCAGCAGCTACAACAAGAGGGGGAGTAGCGGGGAGCAAGAGACCCAGTACTTC
NA	TRBJ1-6	TRBV10-3	NA	CASRDGGSNSPLHF	TGTGCCAGCCGGGACGGGGGTTCTAATTCACCCCTCCACTTT
TRBD2	TRBJ2-3	TRBV5-1	many	CASSLLAGGTTDTQYF	TGCGCCAGCAGCTTATTAGCGGGGGGAACCACAGATACGCAGTATTTT
NA	TRBJ1-5	TRBV6-4	NA	CASSEEGESQPQHF	TGTGCCAGCAGTGAAGAGGGGGAGAGTCAGCCCCAGCATTTT
NA	TRBJ1-1	TRBV11-3	NA	CASSLDQGRVKDLNTEAFF	TGTGCCAGCAGCTTAGATCAGGGAAGGGTGAAAGACTTGAACACTGAAGCTTTCTTT
TRBD2	TRBJ2-5	TRBV7-6	NA	CASSPFVASGGRLQETQYF	TGTGCCAGCAGCCCCTTTGTGGCTAGCGGGGGGCGTCTCCAAGAGACCCAGTACTTC
TRBD1	TRBJ2-7	TRBV12-3/TRBV12-4	many	CASSPLTGVPYEQYF	TGTGCCAGCAGCCCCTTGACAGGGGTTCCCTACGAGCAGTACTTC
NA	TRBJ2-1	TRBV5-4	NA	CASSLTEFNEQFF	TGTGCCAGCAGCCTGACGGAATTCAATGAGCAGTTCTTC
NA	TRBJ2-3	TRBV27	NA	CASSPRLTGADTQYF	TGTGCCAGCAGCCCAAGGCTCACTGGCGCAGATACGCAGTATTTT
NA	TRBJ1-5	TRBV6-1	few	CASMTAAGNQPQHF	TGTGCCAGCATGACGGCAGCTGGCAATCAGCCCCAGCATTTT
NA	TRBJ2-5	TRBV3-1	many	CASSYPGQQETQYF	TGTGCCAGCAGCTACCCGGGGCAACAAGAGACCCAGTACTTC
NA	TRBJ2-1	TRBV21-1	many	CASRDQGRDRELANNEQFF	TGTGCCAGCAGAGATCAGGGCCGGGACAGGGAGCTAGCGAACAATGAGCAGTTCTTC
NA	TRBJ1-6	TRBV3-1	NA	CASSQGILLHF	TGTGCCAGCAGCCAGGGTATTCTACTCCACTTT
NA	TRBJ1-2	TRBV29-1	many	CSVLGYYGYTF	TGCAGCGTTTTAGGATACTATGGCTACACCTTC
NA	TRBJ1-1	TRBV10-3	many	CAIGTEGGETFF	TGTGCCATCGGTACTGAGGGAGGGGAAACTTTCTTT
TRBD2	TRBJ2-3	TRBV20-1	many	CSAAHGGESTDTQYF	TGCAGTGCCGCTCACGGGGGGGAGAGCACAGATACGCAGTATTTT
NA	TRBJ2-2	TRBV7-9	NA	CASSLVQSTGELFF	TGTGCCAGCAGCTTAGTACAGTCAACCGGGGAGCTGTTTTTT
NA	TRBJ2-1	TRBV24-1	many	CATSDSGPRSYNEQFF	TGTGCCACCAGTGATTCGGGGCCGAGGTCCTACAATGAGCAGTTCTTC
TRBD2	TRBJ2-3	TRBV4-2	few	CASSQIPLTSGGSTDTQYF	TGTGCCAGCAGCCAAATTCCATTAACGAGCGGGGGTAGCACAGATACGCAGTATTTT
TRBD1	TRBJ2-2	TRBV7-9	few	CASSSGQGDGELFF	TGTGCCAGCAGCTCCGGACAGGGGGACGGGGAGCTGTTTTTT
NA	TRBJ2-4	TRBV7-6	few	CASSRAALAKNIQYF	TGTGCCAGCAGCCGGGCGGCGCTAGCCAAAAACATTCAGTACTTC
TRBD2	TRBJ2-1	TRBV7-9	many	CASSSRGEGLMGNEQFF	TGTGCCAGCAGCTCCCGAGGGGAGGGATTAATGGGAAATGAGCAGTTCTTC
NA	TRBJ1-3	TRBV20-1	many	CSARDPTAGGTIYF	TGCAGTGCTAGAGATCCAACAGCCGGCGGGACCATATATTTT
NA	TRBJ2-1	TRBV6-1	few	CASSDWTAVSYNEQFF	TGTGCCAGCAGTGATTGGACAGCCGTCTCCTACAATGAGCAGTTCTTC
TRBD1	TRBJ1-1	TRBV20-1	many	CSAPRQGRVTEAFF	TGCAGTGCACCCCGACAGGGGCGGGTGACTGAAGCTTTCTTT
TRBD1	TRBJ2-3	TRBV12-3/TRBV12-4	many	CASSLEGQGPDTQYF	TGTGCCAGCAGTTTAGAGGGACAGGGGCCAGATACGCAGTATTTT
NA	TRBJ1-1	TRBV9	few	CASSVDPLTGGPNTEAFF	TGTGCCAGCAGCGTAGATCCCCTAACGGGAGGACCGAACACTGAAGCTTTCTTT
NA	TRBJ1-2	TRBV9	many	CASSVGLARNYGYTF	TGTGCCAGCAGCGTAGGTCTGGCCAGAAACTATGGCTACACCTTC
NA	TRBJ2-7	TRBV4-1	few	CASSPELSSYEQYF	TGCGCCAGCAGCCCAGAATTGAGCAGCTACGAGCAGTACTTC
NA	TRBJ2-5	TRBV4-1	many	CASSYTGTYQETQYF	TGCGCCAGCAGCTATACCGGGACATACCAAGAGACCCAGTACTTC
NA	TRBJ2-7	TRBV2	many	CASSGPGRRGSVEQYF	TGTGCCAGCAGTGGCCCAGGGAGAAGGGGCTCTGTCGAGCAGTACTTC
NA	TRBJ2-6	TRBV11-2	NA	CASSLPTVSGANVLTF	TGTGCCAGCAGCCTACCGACGGTTTCCGGGGCCAACGTCCTGACTTTC
NA	TRBJ1-2	TRBV12-3/TRBV12-4	few	CASSPGALGYTF	TGTGCCAGCAGCCCAGGGGCGCTTGGCTACACCTTC
NA	TRBJ1-5	TRBV6-1	once	CASSPAGPSNQPQHF	TGTGCCAGCAGCCCCGCCGGGCCAAGCAATCAGCCCCAGCATTTT
NA	TRBJ2-5	TRBV29-1	many	CSVDPGTLKETQYF	TGCAGCGTTGACCCGGGGACTCTGAAAGAGACCCAGTACTTC